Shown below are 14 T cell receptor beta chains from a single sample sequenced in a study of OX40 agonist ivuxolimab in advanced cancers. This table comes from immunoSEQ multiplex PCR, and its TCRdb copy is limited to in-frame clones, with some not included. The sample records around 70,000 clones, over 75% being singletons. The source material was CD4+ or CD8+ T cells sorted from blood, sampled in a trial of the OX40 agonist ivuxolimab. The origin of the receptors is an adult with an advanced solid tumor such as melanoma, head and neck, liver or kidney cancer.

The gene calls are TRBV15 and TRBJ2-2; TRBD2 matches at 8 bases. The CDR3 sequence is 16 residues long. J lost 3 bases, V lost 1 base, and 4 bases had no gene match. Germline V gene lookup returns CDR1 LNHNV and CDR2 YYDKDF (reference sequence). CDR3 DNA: TGTGCCACCAGCAGAGTGGGGACTAGGGACACCGGGGAGCTGTTTTTT. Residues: CATSRVGTRDTGELFF.

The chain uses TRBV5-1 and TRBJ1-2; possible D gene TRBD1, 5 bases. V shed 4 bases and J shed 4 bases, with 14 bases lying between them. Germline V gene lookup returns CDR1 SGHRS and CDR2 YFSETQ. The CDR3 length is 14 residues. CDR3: CASSVGTGIYGYTF. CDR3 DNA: TGCGCCAGCAGCGTTGGGACTGGCATCTATGGCTACACCTTC.

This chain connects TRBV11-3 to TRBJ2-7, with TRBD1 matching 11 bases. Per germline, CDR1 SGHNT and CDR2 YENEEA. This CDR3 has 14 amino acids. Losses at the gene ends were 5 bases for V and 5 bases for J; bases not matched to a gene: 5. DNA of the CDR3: TGTGCCAGCAGCCGGACAGGGGGCTTCGACGAGCAGTACTTC. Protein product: CASSRTGGFDEQYF.

CDR3 coding DNA: TGTGCCAGCAGTACCGGGACCGCCAATCAGCCCCAGCATTTT. Its translation is CASSTGTANQPQHF. The chain joins TRBV2 to TRBJ1-5; tentatively, D is TRBD1 (5 bases). The V end lost 5 bases, the J end lost 3 bases, and 11 bases lay between the germline ends. There are 14 residues in the CDR3. The germline V gene encodes CDR1 SNHLY and CDR2 FYNNEI.

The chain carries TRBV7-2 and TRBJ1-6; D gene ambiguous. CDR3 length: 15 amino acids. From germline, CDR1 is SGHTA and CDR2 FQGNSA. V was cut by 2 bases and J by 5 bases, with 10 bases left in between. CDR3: CASSLLDLDNSPLHF. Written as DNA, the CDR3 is TGTGCCAGCAGCTTACTGGACCTTGATAATTCACCCCTCCACTTT. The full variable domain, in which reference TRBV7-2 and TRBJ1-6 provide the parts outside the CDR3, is GAGVSQSPSNKVTEKGKDVELRCDPISGHTALYWYRQSLGQGLEFLIYFQGNSAPDKSGLPSDRFSAERTGGSVSTLTIQRTQQEDSAVYLCASSLLDLDNSPLHFGNGTRLTVT.

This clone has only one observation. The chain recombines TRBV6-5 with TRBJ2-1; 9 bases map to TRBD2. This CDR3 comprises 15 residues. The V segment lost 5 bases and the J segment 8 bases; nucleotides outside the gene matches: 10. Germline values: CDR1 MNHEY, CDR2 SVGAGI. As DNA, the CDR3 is TGTGCCAGCAGTAACCCTGGCGGGGGGGCGCATGAGCAGTTCTTC. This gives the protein CASSNPGGGAHEQFF.

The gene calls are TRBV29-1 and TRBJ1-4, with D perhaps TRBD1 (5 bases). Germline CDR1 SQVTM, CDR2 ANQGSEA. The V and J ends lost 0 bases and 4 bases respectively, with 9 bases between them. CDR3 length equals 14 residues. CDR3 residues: CSVEDRGVNEKLFF. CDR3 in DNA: TGCAGCGTTGAAGATCGGGGGGTTAATGAAAAACTGTTTTTT.

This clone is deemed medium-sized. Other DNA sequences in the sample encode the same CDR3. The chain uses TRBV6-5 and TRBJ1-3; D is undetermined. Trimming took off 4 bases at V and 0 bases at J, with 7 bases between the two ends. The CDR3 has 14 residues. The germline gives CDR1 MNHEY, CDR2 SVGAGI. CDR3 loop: CASSLIGSGNTIYF. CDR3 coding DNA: TGTGCCAGCAGTTTAATTGGCTCTGGAAACACCATATATTTT.

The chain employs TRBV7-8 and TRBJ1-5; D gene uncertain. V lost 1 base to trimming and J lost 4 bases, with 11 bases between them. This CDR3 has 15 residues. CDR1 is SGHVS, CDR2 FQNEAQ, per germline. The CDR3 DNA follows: TGTGCCAGCAGCTTAGTATCGTCCAATAATCAGCCCCAGCATTTT. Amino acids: CASSLVSSNNQPQHF.

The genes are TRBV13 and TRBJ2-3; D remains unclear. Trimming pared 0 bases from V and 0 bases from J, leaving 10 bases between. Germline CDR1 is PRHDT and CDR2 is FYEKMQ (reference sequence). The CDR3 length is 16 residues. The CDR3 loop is CASSLGGPSSTDTQYF. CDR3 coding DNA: TGTGCCAGCAGCTTAGGCGGACCATCTAGCACAGATACGCAGTATTTT.

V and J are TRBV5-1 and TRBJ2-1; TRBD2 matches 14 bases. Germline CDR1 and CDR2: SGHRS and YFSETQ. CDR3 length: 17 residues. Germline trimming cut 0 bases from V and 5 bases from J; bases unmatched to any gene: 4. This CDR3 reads CASSLGLAGGLHNEQFF. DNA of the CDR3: TGCGCCAGCAGCTTGGGACTAGCGGGAGGGTTGCACAATGAGCAGTTCTTC.

Here the CDR3 reads CASSPTSGRAKQFF. The CDR3 DNA sequence: TGTGCCAGCAGCCCCACCAGCGGGAGGGCCAAGCAGTTCTTC. The J gene is TRBJ2-1, the V gene TRBV7-2; TRBD2 matches 10 bases. With 5 bases clipped from V and 11 bases from J, the junction kept 9 bases outside the gene matches. The CDR3 is made up of 14 amino acids. CDR1 and CDR2 (germline): SGHTA, FQGNSA.

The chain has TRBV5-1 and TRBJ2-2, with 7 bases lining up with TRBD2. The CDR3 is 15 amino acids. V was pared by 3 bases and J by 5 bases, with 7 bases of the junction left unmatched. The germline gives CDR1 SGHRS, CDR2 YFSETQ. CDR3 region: CASSWSGIVTGELFF. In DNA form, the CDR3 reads TGCGCCAGCAGCTGGAGCGGGATAGTTACCGGGGAGCTGTTTTTT.

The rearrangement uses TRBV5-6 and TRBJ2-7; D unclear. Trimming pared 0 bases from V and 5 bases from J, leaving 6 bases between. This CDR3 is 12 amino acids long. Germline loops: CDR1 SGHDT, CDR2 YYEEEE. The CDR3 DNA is TGTGCCAGCAGCTTGGGAGAGCACGAGCAGTACTTC. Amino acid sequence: CASSLGEHEQYF. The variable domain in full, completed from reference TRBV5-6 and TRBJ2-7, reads DAGVTQSPTHLIKTRGQQVTLRCSPKSGHDTVSWYQQALGQGPQFIFQYYEEEERQRGNFPDRFSGHQFPNYSSELNVNALLLGDSALYLCASSLGEHEQYFGPGTRLTVT.